The entry that follows covers one TCR beta chain sequence. The record originates from a study of technical replicates of blood from several donors. Libraries were prepared by immunoSEQ multiplex PCR; TCRdb keeps only in-frame clonotypes and omits some of them. The data hold 50,000 to 65,000 clones, with roughly 89% observed a single time. This clonotype was sampled from a human donor in good health. Some clones in this sample may be carry-over from other donors' samples. The sequencing sample was made of PBMCs.

CDR3 amino acids: CASSIRTGGGETQYF. CDR3 nucleotide sequence: TGTGCCAGTAGTATTCGGACAGGGGGTGGTGAGACCCAGTACTTC. The gene calls are TRBV19 and TRBJ2-5, with 10 bases fitting TRBD1. V lost 3 bases, J lost 5 bases, and 6 bases stayed unmatched. The length of the CDR3 is 15 residues. Germline values: CDR1 LNHDA, CDR2 SQIVND (reference sequence).